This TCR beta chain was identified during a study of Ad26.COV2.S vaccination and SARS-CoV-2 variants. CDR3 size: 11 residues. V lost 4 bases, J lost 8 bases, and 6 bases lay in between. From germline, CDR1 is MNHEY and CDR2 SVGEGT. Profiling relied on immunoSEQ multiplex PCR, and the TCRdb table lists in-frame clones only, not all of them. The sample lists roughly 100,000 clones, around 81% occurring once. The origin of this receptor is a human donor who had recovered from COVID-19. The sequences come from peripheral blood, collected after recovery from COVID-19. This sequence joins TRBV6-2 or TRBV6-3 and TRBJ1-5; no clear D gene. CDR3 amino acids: CASSSGKPQHF. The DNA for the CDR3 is TGTGCCAGCAGTTCTGGTAAGCCCCAGCATTTT.